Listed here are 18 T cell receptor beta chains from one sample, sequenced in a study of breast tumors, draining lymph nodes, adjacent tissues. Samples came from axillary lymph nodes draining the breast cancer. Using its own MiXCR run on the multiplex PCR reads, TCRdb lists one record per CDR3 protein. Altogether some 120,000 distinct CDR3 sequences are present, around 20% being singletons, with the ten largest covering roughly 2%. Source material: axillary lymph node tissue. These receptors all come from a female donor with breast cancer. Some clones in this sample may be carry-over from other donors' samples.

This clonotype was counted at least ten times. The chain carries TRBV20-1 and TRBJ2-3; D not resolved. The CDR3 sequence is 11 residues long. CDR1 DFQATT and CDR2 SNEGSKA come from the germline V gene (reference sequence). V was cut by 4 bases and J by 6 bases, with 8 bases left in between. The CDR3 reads CSATSPDTQYF. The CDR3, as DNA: TGCAGTGCTACCAGTCCCGATACGCAGTATTTT.

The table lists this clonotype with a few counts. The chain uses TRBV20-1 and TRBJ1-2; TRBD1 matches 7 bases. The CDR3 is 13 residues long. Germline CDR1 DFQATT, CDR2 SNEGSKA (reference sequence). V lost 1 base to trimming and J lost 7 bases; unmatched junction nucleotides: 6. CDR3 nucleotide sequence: TGCAGTGCTAGAGGCAGGGGGGGAGGTGGCTACACCTTC. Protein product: CSARGRGGGGYTF.

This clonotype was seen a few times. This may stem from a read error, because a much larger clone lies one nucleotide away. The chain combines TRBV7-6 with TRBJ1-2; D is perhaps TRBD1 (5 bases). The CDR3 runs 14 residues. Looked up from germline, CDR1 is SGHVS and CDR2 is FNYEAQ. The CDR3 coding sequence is TGTGCCAGCAGCGCGGGGGGATCCAACTATGGCCACACCTTC. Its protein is CASSAGGSNYGHTF.

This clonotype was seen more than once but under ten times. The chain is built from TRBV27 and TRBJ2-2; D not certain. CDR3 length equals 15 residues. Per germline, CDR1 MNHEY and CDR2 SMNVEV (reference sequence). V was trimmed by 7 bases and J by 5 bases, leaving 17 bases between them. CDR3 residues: CASNRRHPRTGELFF. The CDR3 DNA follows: TGTGCCAGCAACCGACGACATCCGAGGACCGGGGAGCTGTTTTTT.

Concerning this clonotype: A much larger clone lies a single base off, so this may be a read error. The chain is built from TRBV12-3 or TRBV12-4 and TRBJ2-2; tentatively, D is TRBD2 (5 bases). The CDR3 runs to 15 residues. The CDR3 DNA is TGTGTCAGCAGCCAGGCGGGCCTAACTACCGGGGAGCTGTTTTTT. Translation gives CVSSQAGLTTGELFF.

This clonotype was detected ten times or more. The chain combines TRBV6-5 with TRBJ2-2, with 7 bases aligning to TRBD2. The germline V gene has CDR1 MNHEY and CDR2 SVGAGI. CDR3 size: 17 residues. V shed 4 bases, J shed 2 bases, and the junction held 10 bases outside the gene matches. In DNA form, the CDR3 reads TGTGCCAGCAGTTCATATCGAGGGAGGGCCAACACCGGGGAGCTGTTTTTT. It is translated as CASSSYRGRANTGELFF.

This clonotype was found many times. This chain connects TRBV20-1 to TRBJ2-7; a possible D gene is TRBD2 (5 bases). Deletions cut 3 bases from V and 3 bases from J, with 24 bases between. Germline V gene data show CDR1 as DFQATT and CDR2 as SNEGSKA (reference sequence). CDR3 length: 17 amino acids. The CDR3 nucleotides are TGCAGTGCTAGTTCACACCGCGGGTTAGCGCGTTTCTACGAGCAGTACTTC. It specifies CSASSHRGLARFYEQYF.

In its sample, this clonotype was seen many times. The CDR3 sequence is CATRGPLNTGELFF. The CDR3 nucleotides are TGTGCCACCAGGGGACCCCTGAACACCGGGGAGCTGTTTTTT. V is TRBV24-1 and J is TRBJ2-2; either TRBD1 or TRBD2 may fit D (5 bases each). This CDR3 has 14 residues. The V end lost 7 bases, the J end lost 1 base, and 9 bases lay between the germline ends. CDR1 is KGHDR, CDR2 SFDVKD, per germline.

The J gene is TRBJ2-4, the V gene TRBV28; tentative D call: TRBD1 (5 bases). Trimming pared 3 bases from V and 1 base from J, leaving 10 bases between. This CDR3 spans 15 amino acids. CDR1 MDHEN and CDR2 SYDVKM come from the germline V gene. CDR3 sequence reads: CASSFLGPAKNIQYF. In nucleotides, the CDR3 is TGTGCCAGCAGTTTTCTGGGGCCCGCCAAAAACATTCAGTACTTC.

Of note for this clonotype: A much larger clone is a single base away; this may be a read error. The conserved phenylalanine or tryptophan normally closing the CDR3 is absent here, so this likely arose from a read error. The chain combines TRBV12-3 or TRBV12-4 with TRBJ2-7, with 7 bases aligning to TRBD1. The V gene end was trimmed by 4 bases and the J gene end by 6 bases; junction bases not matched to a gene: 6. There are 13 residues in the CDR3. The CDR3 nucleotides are TGTGCCAGCAGTTCTGGGACAGTGGTCGAGCAGTACCTC. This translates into CASSSGTVVEQYL.

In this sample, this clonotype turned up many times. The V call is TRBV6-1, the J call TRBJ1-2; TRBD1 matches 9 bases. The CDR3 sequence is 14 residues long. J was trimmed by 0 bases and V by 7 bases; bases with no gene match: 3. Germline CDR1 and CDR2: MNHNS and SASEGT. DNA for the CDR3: TGTGCCAGCAAACAGGGGGCAGCTAACTATGGCTACACCTTC. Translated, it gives CASKQGAANYGYTF.

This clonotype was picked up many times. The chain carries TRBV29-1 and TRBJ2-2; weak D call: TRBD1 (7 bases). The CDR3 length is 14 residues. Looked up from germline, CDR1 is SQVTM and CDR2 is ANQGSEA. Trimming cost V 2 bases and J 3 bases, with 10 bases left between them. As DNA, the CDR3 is TGCAGCGTTGAATCCAGGGGGGACACCGGGGAGCTGTTTTTT. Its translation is CSVESRGDTGELFF.

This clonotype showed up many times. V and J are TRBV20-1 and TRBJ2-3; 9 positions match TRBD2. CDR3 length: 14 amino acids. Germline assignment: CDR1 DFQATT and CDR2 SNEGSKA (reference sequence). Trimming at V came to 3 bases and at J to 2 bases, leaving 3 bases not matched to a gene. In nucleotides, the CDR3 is TGCAGTGCTAGTTCTAGCGGGGTCACAGATACGCAGTATTTT. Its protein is CSASSSGVTDTQYF.

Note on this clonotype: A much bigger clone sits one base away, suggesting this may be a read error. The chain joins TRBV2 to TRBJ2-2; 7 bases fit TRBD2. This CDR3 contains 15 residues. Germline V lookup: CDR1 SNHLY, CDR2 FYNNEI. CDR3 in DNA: TGTGCCAGCAGTGAAGCCGGGACTAAGACCGGGGAGCAGTTTTTT. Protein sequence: CASSEAGTKTGEQFF.

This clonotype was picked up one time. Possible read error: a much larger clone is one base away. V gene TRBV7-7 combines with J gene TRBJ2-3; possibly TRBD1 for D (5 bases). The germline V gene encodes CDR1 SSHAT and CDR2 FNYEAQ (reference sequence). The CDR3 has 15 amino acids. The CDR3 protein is CASSAVTASTDTQYF. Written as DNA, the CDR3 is TGTGCTAGCAGTGCCGTGACAGCCAGCACAGATACGCAGTATTTT.

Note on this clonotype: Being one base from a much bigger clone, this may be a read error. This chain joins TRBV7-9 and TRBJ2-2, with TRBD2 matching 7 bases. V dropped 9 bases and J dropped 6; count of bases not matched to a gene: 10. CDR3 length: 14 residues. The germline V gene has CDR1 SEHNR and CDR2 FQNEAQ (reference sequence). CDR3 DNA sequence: TGTGCCAGTGAGGCGGGCGGGAGAGCCGGGGAGCTGTTTTTT. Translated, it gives CASEAGGRAGELFF.

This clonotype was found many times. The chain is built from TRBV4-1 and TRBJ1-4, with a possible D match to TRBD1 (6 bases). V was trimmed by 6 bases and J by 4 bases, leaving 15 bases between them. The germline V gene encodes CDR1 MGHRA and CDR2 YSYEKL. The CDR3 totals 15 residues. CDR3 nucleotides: TGCGCCAGCAGGCCAGAGGACAGATATAATGAAAAACTGTTTTTT. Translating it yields CASRPEDRYNEKLFF.

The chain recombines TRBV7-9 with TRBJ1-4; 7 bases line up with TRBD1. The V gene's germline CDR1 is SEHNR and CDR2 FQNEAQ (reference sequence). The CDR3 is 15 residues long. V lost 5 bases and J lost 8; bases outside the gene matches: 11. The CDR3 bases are TGTGCCAGCAGCAGATCCGGGACAGTAAAAGAAAAACTGTTTTTT. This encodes CASSRSGTVKEKLFF. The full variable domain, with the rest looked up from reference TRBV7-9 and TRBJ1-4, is DTGVSQNPRHKITKRGQNVTFRCDPISEHNRLYWYRQTLGQGPEFLTYFQNEAQLEKSRLLSDRFSAERPKGSFSTLEIQRTEQGDSAMYLCASSRSGTVKEKLFFGSGTQLSVL.